This TCR beta chain is drawn from a study of OX40 agonist ivuxolimab in advanced cancers. Points on this clone: What it recognizes is unknown.

The protocol was immunoSEQ multiplex PCR, while the TCRdb copy is restricted to in-frame clones and leaves out a portion. The profile shows about 82,000 clones, around 85% of them singletons. Study-level points and caveats: Averaging showed that CD8+ T cells had more expanded clones than CD4+ did.

Trimming stripped 6 bases from V and 5 bases from J, with 11 bases between. This CDR3 has 13 residues. Germline V CDR1 and CDR2: SGHTA, FQGNSA. The sequencing here drew on CD4+ or CD8+ T cells sorted from blood, taken in a trial of the OX40 agonist ivuxolimab. The chain uses TRBV7-2 and TRBJ1-5, with D unresolved. This receptor was obtained from an adult with an advanced solid tumor such as melanoma, head and neck, liver or kidney cancer. Here the CDR3 reads CASSLDNYQPQHF. The CDR3 nucleotides are TGTGCCAGCAGTCTAGACAATTATCAGCCCCAGCATTTT.